Listed here are 32 T cell receptor beta chains from one sample, sequenced in a study of blood T cell repertoires in COVID-19 (dated by TCRdb to the early 2020s). Library prep was done by the immunoSEQ multiplex PCR assay. TCRdb carries this immuneACCESS record with in-frame sequences only. Its versions omit some clonotypes, under half of them owing to an unresolved V gene in the studies checked, with the rest unexplained. The sample table shows a few hundred thousand clones, and more than 75% are seen once. The top ten clones comprise 9% to 15% of the sample. The specimen was peripheral blood. The receptors were sampled from an older man with acute or convalescent COVID-19.

The chain uses TRBV7-9 and TRBJ1-1; D ambiguous. Trimming removed 4 bases at V and 7 bases at J, with 7 bases between. Germline V gene sequence: CDR1 SEHNR, CDR2 FQNEAQ (reference sequence). The CDR3 loop spans 11 amino acids. CDR3 residues: CASSSGYEAFF. CDR3 bases: TGTGCCAGCAGCTCCGGTTATGAAGCTTTCTTT. Based on the CDR3 plus reference TRBV7-9 and TRBJ1-1, the full variable domain is DTGVSQNPRHKITKRGQNVTFRCDPISEHNRLYWYRQTLGQGPEFLTYFQNEAQLEKSRLLSDRFSAERPKGSFSTLEIQRTEQGDSAMYLCASSSGYEAFFGQGTRLTVV.

The genes are TRBV3-1 (or the pseudogene TRBV3-2) and TRBJ1-1; 8 bases are shared with TRBD1. Unmatched junction bases numbered 10, after V lost 7 bases and J lost 3 bases. The CDR3 is made up of 15 amino acids. CDR1 is LGHDT, CDR2 YNNKEL, per germline (reference sequence). The DNA of the CDR3 is TGTGCCAGCACTACCGGACAGGGATCGTACACTGAAGCTTTCTTT. It is translated as CASTTGQGSYTEAFF.

This sequence joins TRBV6-2 or TRBV6-3 and TRBJ1-1; the D is unclear. CDR1 is MNHEY and CDR2 is SVGEGT in the germline V gene. Between the trimmed V and J ends, which lost 0 bases and 1 base, there was a span of 12 bases. The CDR3 has 16 residues. This chain's CDR3 is CASSYSSGGWNTEAFF. The CDR3 DNA follows: TGTGCCAGCAGTTACTCGAGCGGTGGGTGGAACACTGAAGCTTTCTTT.

This clone came up a few times. The chain recombines TRBV28 with TRBJ1-1, with D tentatively TRBD1 (5 bases). Trimming removed 6 bases from V and 4 bases from J, with 21 bases in between. Per the germline V gene, CDR1 is MDHEN and CDR2 is SYDVKM. This CDR3 is 16 amino acids long. Here the CDR3 reads CASSLDGGFGGTEAFF. Here the CDR3 DNA reads TGTGCCAGCAGCCTTGACGGGGGGTTCGGCGGCACTGAAGCTTTCTTT.

This clone was counted a single time. The CDR3 DNA is TGTGCCAGCAGCTATTACCGGGACAGGGGGTTTGGAAACACCATATATTTT. Its protein is CASSYYRDRGFGNTIYF. The rearrangement links TRBV11-2 to TRBJ1-3; 11 nucleotides match TRBD1. The CDR3 extends over 17 amino acids. Per germline, CDR1 SGHAT and CDR2 FQNNGV. The ends lost 4 bases at V and 3 bases at J; junction bases unmatched: 8.

The V and J genes are TRBV6-4 and TRBJ2-1, with D possibly being TRBD2 (5 bases). The CDR3 is made up of 13 amino acids. Germline V gene sequence: CDR1 MRHNA, CDR2 SNTAGT. Trimming shortened V by 0 bases and J by 12 bases, and 12 bases separated the two germline ends. CDR3 region: CASSDSGGGTQFF. In DNA form, the CDR3 reads TGTGCCAGCAGTGACTCTGGCGGAGGAACGCAGTTCTTC.

This chain connects TRBV5-1 to TRBJ2-1, with TRBD1 matching over 10 bases. J lost 8 bases, V lost 0 bases, and 8 bases had no gene match. This CDR3 region has 16 residues. Germline CDR1 is SGHRS and CDR2 is YFSETQ. The CDR3 is CASSLVWDRGTDEQFF. The CDR3, as DNA: TGCGCCAGCAGCTTGGTTTGGGACAGGGGAACCGATGAGCAGTTCTTC.

The chain carries TRBV4-1 and TRBJ2-2, with 9 bases matching TRBD1. With 11 bases clipped from V and 4 bases from J, the junction kept 8 bases outside the gene matches. Germline CDR1 reads MGHRA; CDR2 reads YSYEKL. The CDR3 loop spans 14 amino acids. For the CDR3, the DNA is TGCGCCTCGGCGGGACAGGGCTTCACCGGGGAGCTGTTTTTT. It yields the protein CASAGQGFTGELFF.

This chain connects TRBV11-2 to TRBJ1-1; D may be TRBD1 (6 bases). CDR3 length: 14 residues. CDR1 and CDR2 (germline): SGHAT, FQNNGV. Trimming shortened V by 3 bases and J by 3 bases, and 11 bases separated the two germline ends. The chain's CDR3 is CASSFGGGHTEAFF. CDR3 sequence (DNA): TGTGCCAGCAGCTTCGGTGGGGGCCACACTGAAGCTTTCTTT.

This clone has only a few counts. The CDR3 nucleotides read TGCAGCGTTGGGGGAGGCTCTGTTGAAGCTTTCTTT. Amino acids: CSVGGGSVEAFF. V usage is TRBV29-1 and J usage is TRBJ1-1; D ambiguous. CDR1 and CDR2 (germline): SQVTM, ANQGSEA. V lost 4 bases and J 7 bases, leaving 13 bases between the germline ends. The CDR3 loop spans 12 amino acids.

This sequence joins TRBV15 and TRBJ1-5, with 7 bases that match TRBD1. The CDR3 is made up of 14 amino acids. CDR1 and CDR2 (germline): LNHNV, YYDKDF (reference sequence). V lost 5 bases to trimming and J lost 3 bases; unmatched junction nucleotides: 4. The CDR3 DNA is TGTGCCACCAGCTACAGGGGCGCCAATCAGCCCCAGCATTTT. This sequence encodes CATSYRGANQPQHF.

This chain joins TRBV4-1 and TRBJ1-2, with D unresolved. Germline CDR1 reads MGHRA; CDR2 reads YSYEKL. V was pared by 0 bases and J by 4 bases, with 15 bases between. The CDR3 loop spans 16 amino acids. The CDR3 loop reads CASSQDPSGGSYGYTF. The CDR3 DNA follows: TGCGCCAGCAGCCAAGACCCATCCGGAGGGAGCTATGGCTACACCTTC.

This rearrangement joins TRBV3-1 (or the pseudogene TRBV3-2) to TRBJ1-2; D gene ambiguous. V lost 1 base to trimming and J lost 2 bases, with 5 bases between them. The CDR3 contains 13 residues. Germline V gene sequence: CDR1 LGHDT, CDR2 YNNKEL (reference sequence). CDR3 loop: CASSQAPNYGYTF. The CDR3 nucleotides read TGTGCCAGCAGCCAAGCCCCAAACTATGGCTACACCTTC.

The chain employs TRBV27 and TRBJ1-3; the match to TRBD1 covers 7 bases. Trimming took 3 bases from V and 0 from J; bases not matched to a gene: 2. The germline gives CDR1 MNHEY, CDR2 SMNVEV (reference sequence). This CDR3 comprises 15 residues. The CDR3 spells CASSFRGDSGNTIYF. CDR3 DNA sequence: TGTGCCAGCAGTTTCAGGGGGGACTCTGGAAACACCATATATTTT.

The chain couples TRBV4-2 to TRBJ2-3; 7 nucleotides agree with TRBD1. V lost 3 bases, J lost 0 bases, and 3 bases stayed unmatched. The CDR3 consists of 15 residues. CDR1 LGHNA and CDR2 YNFKEQ come from the germline V gene. CDR3 amino acids: CASSQGTASTDTQYF. CDR3 DNA: TGTGCCAGCAGCCAGGGGACAGCTAGCACAGATACGCAGTATTTT.

CDR3 amino acids: CATSDPLAGANNEQFF. CDR3 bases: TGTGCCACCAGTGATCCCCTAGCGGGGGCCAACAATGAGCAGTTCTTC. The chain is built from TRBV24-1 and TRBJ2-1, with 10 bases lining up with TRBD2. The CDR3 consists of 16 residues. Per germline, CDR1 KGHDR and CDR2 SFDVKD. Unmatched junction bases numbered 6, after V lost 3 bases and J lost 5 bases.

This clone has only a few counts. The CDR3 DNA reads as TGTGCCAGCAGTTTAGGTAGGGCGGGAGGCAAGACGAGCCAAGAGACCCAGTACTTC. It translates to CASSLGRAGGKTSQETQYF. The rearrangement joins TRBV28 to TRBJ2-5, with 8 bases aligning to TRBD2. Germline V CDR1 and CDR2: MDHEN, SYDVKM. The ends lost 2 bases at V and 1 base at J; junction bases unmatched: 15. This CDR3 contains 19 residues.

The chain is built from TRBV28 and TRBJ1-5; D is undetermined. V was pared by 7 bases and J by 4 bases, with 11 bases between. This CDR3 region has 13 residues. The V gene's germline CDR1 is MDHEN and CDR2 SYDVKM. The CDR3 DNA sequence: TGTGCCAGCATAGCGGATGGGAATCAGCCCCAGCATTTT. Translating it yields CASIADGNQPQHF. Variable domain in full (rest from reference TRBV28 and TRBJ1-5): DVKVTQSSRYLVKRTGEKVFLECVQDMDHENMFWYRQDPGLGLRLIYFSYDVKMKEKGDIPEGYSVSREKKERFSLILESASTNQTSMYLCASIADGNQPQHFGDGTRLSIL.

The chain is built from TRBV4-1 and TRBJ2-6, with D perhaps TRBD1 (5 bases). The CDR3 extends over 17 amino acids. The V gene's germline CDR1 is MGHRA and CDR2 YSYEKL. V was pared by 0 bases and J by 2 bases, with 11 bases between. The CDR3 bases are TGCGCCAGCAGCCAAGAGTTCGAGACAGCTGGGGCCAACGTCCTGACTTTC. It translates to CASSQEFETAGANVLTF.

The chain uses TRBV28 and TRBJ1-1; 7 nucleotides match TRBD1. Germline lookup yields CDR1 MDHEN and CDR2 SYDVKM. The CDR3 is 15 amino acids. After removal of 4 bases from V and 3 bases from J, the junction contained 8 bases not matched to a gene. CDR3 nucleotide sequence: TGTGCCAGCAGTTCACAGGGGCTTCCTGACACTGAAGCTTTCTTT. Translating gives CASSSQGLPDTEAFF.

This chain connects TRBV4-2 to TRBJ1-1, with D maybe TRBD1 (6 bases). The CDR3 spans 14 residues. Germline V gene sequence: CDR1 LGHNA, CDR2 YNFKEQ. The V end was cut by 6 bases, the J end by 0 bases, with 11 bases between. CDR3 DNA: TGTGCCAGCAGTATGGGGGCTATGAACACTGAAGCTTTCTTT. Translated: CASSMGAMNTEAFF.

The chain recombines TRBV5-8 with TRBJ1-1; maybe TRBD1 (6 bases). CDR1 SGHTS and CDR2 YDEGEE come from the germline V gene. V was pared by 6 bases and J by 4 bases, with 19 bases between. The CDR3 loop spans 15 amino acids. CDR3 in DNA: TGTGCCAGCATCCCTGAGGGGGAAATGGCCACTGAAGCTTTCTTT. This translates into CASIPEGEMATEAFF.

The gene calls are TRBV6-5 and TRBJ1-1; D is unresolved. Germline CDR1 MNHEY, CDR2 SVGAGI. Between the trimmed V and J ends, which lost 6 bases and 4 bases, there was a span of 12 bases. This CDR3 contains 13 residues. CDR3 in DNA: TGTGCCAGCAGCCTAAGTGGGAGCACTGAAGCTTTCTTT. This gives the protein CASSLSGSTEAFF.

This clone was seen a few times. The chain couples TRBV4-3 to TRBJ2-1; TRBD1 might be the D (5 bases). CDR1 LGHNA and CDR2 YSLEER come from the germline V gene. V gave up 4 bases and J gave up 3 bases, with 16 bases separating them. This CDR3 is built from 16 residues. CDR3 amino acids: CASSPLRQGIYNEQFF. As DNA, the CDR3 is TGCGCCAGCAGCCCCCTTAGGCAGGGTATCTACAATGAGCAGTTCTTC.

A single count supports this clone. J is TRBJ2-1 and V is TRBV7-3, with 8 bases lining up with TRBD2. V lost 5 bases and J lost 8; bases outside the gene matches: 14. CDR1 is SGHTA and CDR2 is FQGTGA in the germline V gene. This CDR3 is 16 amino acids long. CDR3 coding DNA: TGTGCCAGCAGCGCGGGGGGAGCGGAGGAGGGCTATGAGCAGTTCTTC. Translating it yields CASSAGGAEEGYEQFF.

This clone was observed a few times. The V call is TRBV11-1, the J call TRBJ1-1; D is ambiguous. CDR3 length: 13 amino acids. Trimming shortened V by 1 base and J by 11 bases, and 14 bases separated the two germline ends. Germline-derived CDR1 and CDR2 are SGHAT and FQDESV (reference sequence). The CDR3 sequence: CASSLEDSGGAFF. CDR3 coding DNA: TGTGCCAGCAGCTTAGAGGATTCAGGAGGGGCTTTCTTT.

The chain couples TRBV19 to TRBJ1-1; a weak D match, TRBD1 (5 bases). V was pared by 7 bases and J by 4 bases, with 16 bases between. CDR3 length: 14 residues. Per the germline V gene, CDR1 is LNHDA and CDR2 is SQIVND (reference sequence). CDR3 in amino acids: CASTTQAGGTEAFF. For the CDR3, the DNA is TGTGCCAGTACCACACAGGCGGGGGGCACTGAAGCTTTCTTT.

J is TRBJ1-1 and V is TRBV6-5; 8 positions agree with TRBD1. Germline-derived CDR1 and CDR2 are MNHEY and SVGAGI. Trimming took 4 bases from V and 10 from J; bases not matched to a gene: 5. The length of the CDR3 is 12 residues. CDR3 sequence (DNA): TGTGCCAGCAGTTCGCAGGGGGCAGGAGCTTTCTTT. Its protein is CASSSQGAGAFF.

Remarks on this clone: This CDR3 is also generated by other DNA sequences in the sample. This chain connects TRBV2 to TRBJ2-3; no reliable D call. Germline loops: CDR1 SNHLY, CDR2 FYNNEI. V was clipped by 7 bases and J by 0 bases, with 11 bases between them. The length of the CDR3 is 14 residues. The CDR3 protein is CASTPLLSTDTQYF. The CDR3 DNA is TGTGCCAGCACCCCTTTACTGAGCACAGATACGCAGTATTTT.

This rearrangement joins TRBV5-1 to TRBJ2-2; 10 positions match TRBD2. The CDR3 covers 16 residues. The germline V gene has CDR1 SGHRS and CDR2 YFSETQ. V was pared by 4 bases and J by 6 bases, with 9 bases of the junction left unmatched. The CDR3 reads CASSPLPSGSPGELFF. CDR3 bases: TGCGCCAGCAGCCCCCTCCCTAGCGGGAGCCCCGGGGAGCTGTTTTTT.

This chain joins TRBV3-1 (or the pseudogene TRBV3-2) and TRBJ1-2, with no clear D. The CDR3 is made up of 13 amino acids. V was cut by 0 bases and J by 4 bases, with 6 bases left in between. In germline, CDR1 is LGHDT, CDR2 YNNKEL (reference sequence). The CDR3 sequence is CASSQDILYGYTF. For the CDR3, the DNA is TGTGCCAGCAGCCAAGATATCCTCTATGGCTACACCTTC.

The chain couples TRBV4-1 to TRBJ2-3; no firm D call. Germline lookup yields CDR1 MGHRA and CDR2 YSYEKL. V dropped 1 base and J dropped 0 bases, with 14 bases sitting between them. CDR3 length: 17 residues. As DNA, the CDR3 is TGCGCCAGCAGCCAAGTGGGTGGCGGTTCTAGCACAGATACGCAGTATTTT. Translated: CASSQVGGGSSTDTQYF.